This TCR beta chain was captured by sequencing in a study of cytomegalovirus exposure and HLA in healthy donors. Study summary: An early release of data contained approximately 85 million unique TCRs, which came from HLA-typed donors. Among several hundred genotyped donors, more than 65% fell in the Caucasian-associated ancestry cluster.

Broader study findings: Reports credit the classifier with highly specific, highly sensitive diagnosis of cytomegalovirus status. In a later analysis, TCR beta V- and J-gene trimming was associated with a missense DCLRE1C variant.

Germline assignment: CDR1 MDHEN and CDR2 SYDVKM. V was clipped by 2 bases and J by 4 bases; unmatched bases: 4. The CDR3 totals 15 residues. The study ran its PCR with 60 Vbeta and 13 Jbeta primers. Assay: immunoSEQ multiplex PCR; the TCRdb copy retains only in-frame clones and omits some. The sample lists more than 45,000 clones, just under 85% occurring once. On this clone: The antigen is undetermined.

Sequencing was performed on PBMCs. This receptor was obtained from a man aged 45 to 65 in good health and CMV-seronegative. V gene TRBV28 combines with J gene TRBJ1-5; 8 bases align to TRBD1. In nucleotides, the CDR3 is TGTGCCAGCAGTTTAATGACAGGGGTAAATCAGCCCCAGCATTTT. Translating gives CASSLMTGVNQPQHF.